This T cell receptor (beta chain) appears in the sequencing data of a study of T-cell reconstitution after alpha-beta-depleted transplantation in children. Whole-study findings and limits: Recipient T cells and thymic progenitors that survived gave rise to the high TCRbeta diversity observed at day 60 in some patients. Alpha-beta T cells about two months after transplant reportedly derived from several hundred expanded graft clones. Counts and diversity of T cells one year after transplant came mostly from newly produced T cells.

CDR1 DFQATT and CDR2 SNEGSKA come from the germline V gene (reference sequence). The length of the CDR3 is 16 residues. This clonotype came up many times. Its specificity is unknown. Unique molecular identifiers were used to barcode this TCRbeta library. TCRdb re-called the PCR reads through MiXCR, storing one row per CDR3 protein. Among 450,000 to 600,000 distinct CDR3 sequences, 10% to 13% were seen once, and the ten largest hold 2% to 2.5%. This specimen was PBMCs, taken before TCRalphabeta/CD19-depleted stem cell transplant. V is TRBV20-1 and J is TRBJ2-7; 15 positions agree with TRBD2. The sequence derives from a child aged 2 to 9 with inherited bone marrow failure, due to receive a stem cell transplant. The CDR3 DNA reads as TGCAGCTCCCCGGGACTAGCGGGAGGTATTACCTACGAGCAGTACTTC. It encodes CSSPGLAGGITYEQYF.